These T cell receptor beta chains were read from a single sample in a study of shared clonotypes between healthy human individuals. Repertoires were generated with immunoSEQ multiplex PCR, while TCRdb's copy carries only in-frame clones and drops some. This sample has roughly 700,000 clones, with about 74% found just once. Input material: memory CD4+ T cells sorted from blood. The receptors originated from a woman aged 25 to 39 in good health. Both conserved end residues are part of each CDR3. D genes are given only for firm matches. Some rows have no size entry. The others give once, few or many, or a class for an expanded clone.

cdr3_nt: TGCGCCAGCAGCTTGGTCGGGGCGGGGACTGAAGCTTTCTTT; cdr3_aa: CASSLVGAGTEAFF; clone_size: once; cdr3_length: 14; d_call: -; j_call: TRBJ1-1; v_call: TRBV5-1
cdr3_nt: TGTGCCAGCAACAACCCCTCGAGCGAGCAGTACTTC; cdr3_aa: CASNNPSSEQYF; clone_size: -; cdr3_length: 12; d_call: -; j_call: TRBJ2-7; v_call: TRBV6-6
cdr3_nt: TGTGCCAGCAGGTGGACAGGGTTTAACACTGAAGCTTTCTTT; cdr3_aa: CASRWTGFNTEAFF; clone_size: -; cdr3_length: 14; d_call: TRBD1; j_call: TRBJ1-1; v_call: TRBV2
cdr3_nt: TGTGCCAGCAGCGTAACGCCAGGGGTCGATCAGTACTTC; cdr3_aa: CASSVTPGVDQYF; clone_size: -; cdr3_length: 13; d_call: -; j_call: TRBJ2-5; v_call: TRBV7-3
cdr3_nt: TGCGCCAGCAGCGTGACTAGCGGGGCCTACAATGAGCAGTTCTTC; cdr3_aa: CASSVTSGAYNEQFF; clone_size: -; cdr3_length: 15; d_call: TRBD2; j_call: TRBJ2-1; v_call: TRBV5-1
cdr3_nt: TGTGCCAGCAGTCAGGCGGGGACTAGAGTCTACGAGCAGTACTTC; cdr3_aa: CASSQAGTRVYEQYF; clone_size: -; cdr3_length: 15; d_call: TRBD2; j_call: TRBJ2-7; v_call: TRBV5-4
cdr3_nt: TGTGCCAGTACCAGATCGGGACGCCCTCAGCCCCAGCATTTT; cdr3_aa: CASTRSGRPQPQHF; clone_size: once; cdr3_length: 14; d_call: -; j_call: TRBJ1-5; v_call: TRBV19
cdr3_nt: TGTGCCAGCAGTGAAAACAAGAAATCCACCCACGGGCTTCACGAGCAGTACTTC; cdr3_aa: CASSENKKSTHGLHEQYF; clone_size: once; cdr3_length: 18; d_call: -; j_call: TRBJ2-7; v_call: TRBV25-1
cdr3_nt: TGTGCCATCAGTGCGCTGACAGGAAGCACCGGGGAGCTGTTTTTT; cdr3_aa: CAISALTGSTGELFF; clone_size: -; cdr3_length: 15; d_call: -; j_call: TRBJ2-2; v_call: TRBV10-3
cdr3_nt: TGTGCCTGGGATCGGGACAGTGGCTCCTACGAGCAGTACTTC; cdr3_aa: CAWDRDSGSYEQYF; clone_size: -; cdr3_length: 14; d_call: TRBD1; j_call: TRBJ2-7; v_call: TRBV30
cdr3_nt: TGCGCCAGCACCAAAGGGGGGTACCAAGAGACCCAGTACTTC; cdr3_aa: CASTKGGYQETQYF; clone_size: -; cdr3_length: 14; d_call: -; j_call: TRBJ2-5; v_call: TRBV5-1
cdr3_nt: TGTGCCAGCAGCCACGGGACAGCAAGCAATCAGCCCCAGCATTTT; cdr3_aa: CASSHGTASNQPQHF; clone_size: -; cdr3_length: 15; d_call: TRBD1; j_call: TRBJ1-5; v_call: TRBV28
cdr3_nt: TGTGCCAGCAGTCCCTGGACTAGCAATGAGCAGTTCTTC; cdr3_aa: CASSPWTSNEQFF; clone_size: -; cdr3_length: 13; d_call: TRBD2; j_call: TRBJ2-1; v_call: TRBV27
cdr3_nt: TGTGCCAGTAGAGGAGTAGGGTCCACCCCTGGCTACACCTTC; cdr3_aa: CASRGVGSTPGYTF; clone_size: -; cdr3_length: 14; d_call: -; j_call: TRBJ1-2; v_call: TRBV19
cdr3_nt: TGTGCCAGCAGCTTAGCCGGGGACGCCTACAATGAGCAGTTCTTC; cdr3_aa: CASSLAGDAYNEQFF; clone_size: -; cdr3_length: 15; d_call: -; j_call: TRBJ2-1; v_call: TRBV7-3
cdr3_nt: TGTGCCAGCAGGTACTCCGGGACAGGGGTTTACGAGCAGTACTTC; cdr3_aa: CASRYSGTGVYEQYF; clone_size: -; cdr3_length: 15; d_call: TRBD1; j_call: TRBJ2-7; v_call: TRBV28
cdr3_nt: TGTGCCAGCAGCGCCGCTACCGGGGAGCTGTTTTTT; cdr3_aa: CASSAATGELFF; clone_size: -; cdr3_length: 12; d_call: -; j_call: TRBJ2-2; v_call: TRBV9
cdr3_nt: TGTGCCAGCAGCTTATTACAGGTCGGATACGAGCAGTACTTC; cdr3_aa: CASSLLQVGYEQYF; clone_size: -; cdr3_length: 14; d_call: -; j_call: TRBJ2-7; v_call: TRBV7-9
cdr3_nt: TGCGCCAGCAGCTTGGGCGGCGGCACTGAAGCTTTCTTT; cdr3_aa: CASSLGGGTEAFF; clone_size: few; cdr3_length: 13; d_call: -; j_call: TRBJ1-1; v_call: TRBV5-1
cdr3_nt: TGTGCCAGCAGCGGGCCCTTATTTCCCGGGGAGCTGTTTTTT; cdr3_aa: CASSGPLFPGELFF; clone_size: -; cdr3_length: 14; d_call: -; j_call: TRBJ2-2; v_call: TRBV4-2
cdr3_nt: TGTGCCAGCAGCTCCAGCCCAGGGGGCGCAACGAAGACCCAGTACTTC; cdr3_aa: CASSSSPGGATKTQYF; clone_size: -; cdr3_length: 16; d_call: TRBD1; j_call: TRBJ2-5; v_call: TRBV11-2
cdr3_nt: TGTGCCAGCAAAGGACTAGCCTACAATGAGCAGTTCTTC; cdr3_aa: CASKGLAYNEQFF; clone_size: once; cdr3_length: 13; d_call: TRBD2; j_call: TRBJ2-1; v_call: TRBV2
cdr3_nt: TGTGCCAGCAGCCTCTCTGGGACCCAGTACTTC; cdr3_aa: CASSLSGTQYF; clone_size: -; cdr3_length: 11; d_call: -; j_call: TRBJ2-5; v_call: TRBV7-6
cdr3_nt: TGTGCCAGTAGTATAGGTGGAGGGGAGCAGTACTTC; cdr3_aa: CASSIGGGEQYF; clone_size: -; cdr3_length: 12; d_call: -; j_call: TRBJ2-7; v_call: TRBV19
cdr3_nt: TGTGCCAGCAGTGAACCCCGGACAGGCCATCAGCCCCAGCATTTT; cdr3_aa: CASSEPRTGHQPQHF; clone_size: many; cdr3_length: 15; d_call: TRBD1; j_call: TRBJ1-5; v_call: TRBV2
cdr3_nt: TGCGCCAGCAGAAGTGGGGATTGGGTCTCCGGAAACACCATATATTTT; cdr3_aa: CASRSGDWVSGNTIYF; clone_size: once; cdr3_length: 16; d_call: -; j_call: TRBJ1-3; v_call: TRBV5-1
cdr3_nt: TGTGCCTGGAGTGGAGCGTACGAGCAGTACTTC; cdr3_aa: CAWSGAYEQYF; clone_size: -; cdr3_length: 11; d_call: -; j_call: TRBJ2-7; v_call: TRBV30
cdr3_nt: TGTGCCAGCAGGAGTACTAGCGGGAGTTGGAATGAGCAGTTCTTC; cdr3_aa: CASRSTSGSWNEQFF; clone_size: few; cdr3_length: 15; d_call: TRBD2; j_call: TRBJ2-1; v_call: TRBV25-1
cdr3_nt: TGTGCCAGCTCCCAAAAAAAAGAGACCCAGTACTTC; cdr3_aa: CASSQKKETQYF; clone_size: -; cdr3_length: 12; d_call: -; j_call: TRBJ2-5; v_call: TRBV6-1
cdr3_nt: TGTGCCAGCAGCTTAAGGGCTGGGGATGGCTACACCTTC; cdr3_aa: CASSLRAGDGYTF; clone_size: -; cdr3_length: 13; d_call: -; j_call: TRBJ1-2; v_call: TRBV11-2
cdr3_nt: TGTGCCAGCAGCCCCGGACTAGCGGGAGCCCACAATGAGCAGTTCTTC; cdr3_aa: CASSPGLAGAHNEQFF; clone_size: -; cdr3_length: 16; d_call: TRBD2; j_call: TRBJ2-1; v_call: TRBV28
cdr3_nt: TGTGCCAGCAGCTTAGTCGGCGGGAGGGGTCCCGGGGAGCTGTTTTTT; cdr3_aa: CASSLVGGRGPGELFF; clone_size: -; cdr3_length: 16; d_call: TRBD2; j_call: TRBJ2-2; v_call: TRBV7-8
cdr3_nt: TGCGCCAGCAGCTTGGGTCCGCTGGGCCCGGGACAGACCTACGAGCAGTACTTC; cdr3_aa: CASSLGPLGPGQTYEQYF; clone_size: -; cdr3_length: 18; d_call: TRBD1; j_call: TRBJ2-7; v_call: TRBV5-1
cdr3_nt: TGTGCCAGCAGCCTGGGACTAGCGGCCCTTCGGGGAGATACGCAGTATTTT; cdr3_aa: CASSLGLAALRGDTQYF; clone_size: -; cdr3_length: 17; d_call: TRBD2; j_call: TRBJ2-3; v_call: TRBV7-8
cdr3_nt: TGTGCCAGCAGGGGGGGAACCTACGAGCAGTACTTC; cdr3_aa: CASRGGTYEQYF; clone_size: -; cdr3_length: 12; d_call: -; j_call: TRBJ2-7; v_call: TRBV7-9
cdr3_nt: TGTGCCAGTAGTATAGGTCTAAGGCGGCAGTGGAACACTGAAGCTTTCTTT; cdr3_aa: CASSIGLRRQWNTEAFF; clone_size: -; cdr3_length: 17; d_call: -; j_call: TRBJ1-1; v_call: TRBV19
cdr3_nt: TGTGCCTGGGACAGGGGGGGGAACACTGAAGCTTTCTTT; cdr3_aa: CAWDRGGNTEAFF; clone_size: once; cdr3_length: 13; d_call: TRBD1; j_call: TRBJ1-1; v_call: TRBV30
cdr3_nt: TGCGCCAGCAGCTTGGTAGCAGGCCTCAATCAGCCCCAGCATTTT; cdr3_aa: CASSLVAGLNQPQHF; clone_size: -; cdr3_length: 15; d_call: -; j_call: TRBJ1-5; v_call: TRBV5-1
cdr3_nt: TGTGCCAGCAGGAAGCGGGAGGGCCCCTACGAGCAGTACTTC; cdr3_aa: CASRKREGPYEQYF; clone_size: -; cdr3_length: 14; d_call: TRBD2; j_call: TRBJ2-7; v_call: TRBV6-5
cdr3_nt: TGCGCCAGCAGCTTGTATGCGGGAGGAGGCAATGAGCAGTTCTTC; cdr3_aa: CASSLYAGGGNEQFF; clone_size: -; cdr3_length: 15; d_call: TRBD2; j_call: TRBJ2-1; v_call: TRBV5-1
cdr3_nt: TGTGCCAGCAGCCGCGTAAGAAGGGCAACTAATGAAAAACTGTTTTTT; cdr3_aa: CASSRVRRATNEKLFF; clone_size: -; cdr3_length: 16; d_call: -; j_call: TRBJ1-4; v_call: TRBV14
cdr3_nt: TGTGCCAGCAGTTACTCAGGACAGGGACAGCCCCAGCATTTT; cdr3_aa: CASSYSGQGQPQHF; clone_size: -; cdr3_length: 14; d_call: TRBD1; j_call: TRBJ1-5; v_call: TRBV6-5
cdr3_nt: TGTGCTAGCGGACAGGGGGAGTGGCCCCAGCATTTT; cdr3_aa: CASGQGEWPQHF; clone_size: few; cdr3_length: 12; d_call: TRBD1; j_call: TRBJ1-5; v_call: TRBV28
cdr3_nt: TGTGCCAGCTCACCAGGACTAGCGAATTACGAGCAGTACTTC; cdr3_aa: CASSPGLANYEQYF; clone_size: -; cdr3_length: 14; d_call: TRBD2; j_call: TRBJ2-7; v_call: TRBV18
cdr3_nt: TGCGCCAGCAGCTTGGATACGAACACCGGGGAGCTGTTTTTT; cdr3_aa: CASSLDTNTGELFF; clone_size: -; cdr3_length: 14; d_call: -; j_call: TRBJ2-2; v_call: TRBV5-1
cdr3_nt: TGTGCCAGCAGCCGGAAATTCACAGGGGGCGGGAACGAGCAGTACTTC; cdr3_aa: CASSRKFTGGGNEQYF; clone_size: -; cdr3_length: 16; d_call: TRBD1; j_call: TRBJ2-7; v_call: TRBV7-8
cdr3_nt: TGTGCCAGTAGTATCTCCGTGGACTCTGGAAACACCATATATTTT; cdr3_aa: CASSISVDSGNTIYF; clone_size: -; cdr3_length: 15; d_call: -; j_call: TRBJ1-3; v_call: TRBV19
cdr3_nt: TGTGCCTGGAGTGTATGGACTAGCGGGGAATACAATGAGCAGTTCTTC; cdr3_aa: CAWSVWTSGEYNEQFF; clone_size: once; cdr3_length: 16; d_call: TRBD2; j_call: TRBJ2-1; v_call: TRBV30
cdr3_nt: TGTGCCAGCACTGCCGCGGGGTCGGGCTGGCCCCAGCATTTT; cdr3_aa: CASTAAGSGWPQHF; clone_size: -; cdr3_length: 14; d_call: -; j_call: TRBJ1-5; v_call: TRBV27
cdr3_nt: TGTGCCAGCTCACCCGGGACAGGGGTTAACTATGGCTACACCTTC; cdr3_aa: CASSPGTGVNYGYTF; clone_size: -; cdr3_length: 15; d_call: TRBD1; j_call: TRBJ1-2; v_call: TRBV18
cdr3_nt: TGTGCCAGCAGTTTATTAGAAGTGAACACCGGGGAGCTGTTTTTT; cdr3_aa: CASSLLEVNTGELFF; clone_size: -; cdr3_length: 15; d_call: -; j_call: TRBJ2-2; v_call: TRBV28
cdr3_nt: TGTGCCAGCAGCTTAGTTGGGACTCGATCCTACAATGAGCAGTTCTTC; cdr3_aa: CASSLVGTRSYNEQFF; clone_size: -; cdr3_length: 16; d_call: -; j_call: TRBJ2-1; v_call: TRBV7-2
cdr3_nt: TGTGCCAGCAGCGTAGATCCGGGAGGGTTGTTCTTC; cdr3_aa: CASSVDPGGLFF; clone_size: -; cdr3_length: 12; d_call: TRBD2; j_call: TRBJ2-1; v_call: TRBV9